What follows are 4 T cell receptor beta chains derived from one specimen sequenced in a study of cytomegalovirus exposure and HLA in healthy donors (dated by TCRdb to the late 2010s). Library construction relied on the immunoSEQ multiplex PCR assay. For the multiplex PCR, a mixture combining 60 forward primers for TCR Vbeta segments and 13 reverse primers for TCR Jbeta segments was used. TCRdb retrieved this table from immuneACCESS and kept in-frame rearrangements only. Not all clones are present; in checked studies, unresolved V genes account for under half, and no reason is known for the remainder. A total of 150,000 to 200,000 clones appear in this sample, 80% to 85% of them only once. 1.7% of the sample rests with the top ten. Sequencing was performed on PBMCs. These receptors all stem from a woman aged 18-30 years in good health and CMV-seronegative.

This clone was seen a handful of times. The chain employs TRBV6-5 and TRBJ1-4, with 9 bases matching TRBD1. Germline V gene sequence: CDR1 MNHEY, CDR2 SVGAGI. The CDR3 covers 14 residues. The V gene end was trimmed by 5 bases and the J gene end by 12 bases; junction bases not matched to a gene: 10. CDR3 sequence (DNA): TGTGCCAGCAGTGCATCGGGACAGGGCGGTCAACTGTTTTTT. Protein sequence: CASSASGQGGQLFF.

The chain carries TRBV28 and TRBJ1-1; a possible D gene is TRBD1 (6 bases). V lost 3 bases to trimming and J lost 5 bases, with 10 bases between them. Per the germline V gene, CDR1 is MDHEN and CDR2 is SYDVKM. The CDR3 length is 13 residues. CDR3 in DNA: TGTGCCAGCAGTTTGGGGGGGCGGACTGAAGCTTTCTTT. It yields the protein CASSLGGRTEAFF.

The chain carries TRBV10-3 and TRBJ2-2, with a tentative D call TRBD1 (5 bases). V was shortened by 0 bases and J by 2 bases, with 13 bases between the two germline ends. The CDR3 has 17 amino acids. Germline V gives CDR1 ENHRY, CDR2 SYGVKD. The CDR3 nucleotides read TGTGCCATCAGTGAGTCGAAAGGGGCTACAAACACCGGGGAGCTGTTTTTT. This encodes CAISESKGATNTGELFF.

V gene TRBV28 combines with J gene TRBJ2-7, with a possible D match to TRBD2 (6 bases). CDR1 and CDR2 (germline): MDHEN, SYDVKM. The V and J ends lost 4 bases and 7 bases respectively, with 23 bases between them. The CDR3 is 16 amino acids. This CDR3 is CASSSPGTGEIKEQYF. For the CDR3, the DNA is TGTGCCAGCAGTTCTCCCGGGACGGGAGAGATAAAGGAGCAGTACTTC.